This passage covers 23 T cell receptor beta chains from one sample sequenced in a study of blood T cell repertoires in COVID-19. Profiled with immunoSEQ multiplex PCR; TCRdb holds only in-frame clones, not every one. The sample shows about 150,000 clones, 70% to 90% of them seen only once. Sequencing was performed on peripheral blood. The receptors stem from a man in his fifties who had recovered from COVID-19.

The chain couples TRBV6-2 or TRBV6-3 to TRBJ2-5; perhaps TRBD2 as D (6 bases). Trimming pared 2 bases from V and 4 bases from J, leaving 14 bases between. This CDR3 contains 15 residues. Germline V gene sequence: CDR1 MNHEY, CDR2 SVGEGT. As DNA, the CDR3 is TGTGCCAGCAGTTACATTGGGGGGATCGGAGAGACCCAGTACTTC. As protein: CASSYIGGIGETQYF.

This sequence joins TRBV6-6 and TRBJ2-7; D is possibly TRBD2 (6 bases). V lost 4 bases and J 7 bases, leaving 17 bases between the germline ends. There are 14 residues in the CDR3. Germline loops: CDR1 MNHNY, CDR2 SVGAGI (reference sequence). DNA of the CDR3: TGTGCCAGCAGTTCGGGACTCCTCCCCGCGGAGCAGTACTTC. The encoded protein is CASSSGLLPAEQYF.

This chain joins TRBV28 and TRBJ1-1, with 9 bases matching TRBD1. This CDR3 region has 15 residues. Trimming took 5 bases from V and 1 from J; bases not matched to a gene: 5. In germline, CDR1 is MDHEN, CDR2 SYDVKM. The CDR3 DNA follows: TGTGCCAGCAGTCCTCGGGGACAGGGGAACACTGAAGCTTTCTTT. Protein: CASSPRGQGNTEAFF.

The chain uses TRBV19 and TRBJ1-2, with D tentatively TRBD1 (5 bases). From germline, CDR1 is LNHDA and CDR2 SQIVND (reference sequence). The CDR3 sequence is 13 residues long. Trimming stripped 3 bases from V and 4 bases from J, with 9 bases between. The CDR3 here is CASSIDSPYGYTF. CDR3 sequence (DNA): TGTGCCAGTAGTATTGACAGTCCCTATGGCTACACCTTC.

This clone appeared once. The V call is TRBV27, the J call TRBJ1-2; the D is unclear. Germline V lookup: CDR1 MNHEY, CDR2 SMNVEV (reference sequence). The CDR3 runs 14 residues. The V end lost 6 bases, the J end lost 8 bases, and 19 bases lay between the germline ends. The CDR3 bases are TGTGCCAGCAGCCGGGGAGGACTCGGAGGAGGCTACACCTTC. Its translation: CASSRGGLGGGYTF.

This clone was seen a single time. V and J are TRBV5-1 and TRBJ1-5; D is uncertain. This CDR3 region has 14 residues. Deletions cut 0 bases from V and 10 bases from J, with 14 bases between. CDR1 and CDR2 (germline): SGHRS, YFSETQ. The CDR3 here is CASSLAVGAGPQHF. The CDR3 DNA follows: TGCGCCAGCAGCTTGGCTGTCGGAGCGGGACCCCAGCATTTT.

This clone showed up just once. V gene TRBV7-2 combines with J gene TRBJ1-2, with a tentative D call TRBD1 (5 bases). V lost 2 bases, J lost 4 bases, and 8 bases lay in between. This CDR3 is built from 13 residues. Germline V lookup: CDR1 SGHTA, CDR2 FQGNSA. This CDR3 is CASSLQGPYGYTF. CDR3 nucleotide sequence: TGTGCCAGCAGCTTACAGGGCCCCTATGGCTACACCTTC.

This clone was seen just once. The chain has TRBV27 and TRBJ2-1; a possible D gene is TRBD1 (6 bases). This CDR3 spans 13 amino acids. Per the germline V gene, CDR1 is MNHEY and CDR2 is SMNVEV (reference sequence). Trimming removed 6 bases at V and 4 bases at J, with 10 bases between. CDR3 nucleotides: TGTGCCAGCAGCCCAGGGGTGTACAATGAGCAGTTCTTC. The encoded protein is CASSPGVYNEQFF.

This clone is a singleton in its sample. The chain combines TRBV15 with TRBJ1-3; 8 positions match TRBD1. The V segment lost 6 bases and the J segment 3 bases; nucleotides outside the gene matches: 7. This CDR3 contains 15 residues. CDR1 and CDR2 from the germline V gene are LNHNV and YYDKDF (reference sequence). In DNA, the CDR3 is TGTGCCACCAGGAACCCCGGGACAGGTGGAAACACCATATATTTT. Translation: CATRNPGTGGNTIYF. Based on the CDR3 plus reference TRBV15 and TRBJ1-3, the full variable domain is DAMVIQNPRYQVTQFGKPVTLSCSQTLNHNVMYWYQQKSSQAPKLLFHYYDKDFNNEADTPDNFQSRRPNTSFCFLDIRSPGLGDTAMYLCATRNPGTGGNTIYFGEGSWLTVV.

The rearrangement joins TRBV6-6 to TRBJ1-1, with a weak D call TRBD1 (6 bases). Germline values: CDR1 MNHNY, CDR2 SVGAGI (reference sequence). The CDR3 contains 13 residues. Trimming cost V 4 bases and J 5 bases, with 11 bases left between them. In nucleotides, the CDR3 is TGTGCCAGCAGTTTCACAGGGCGGACTGAAGCTTTCTTT. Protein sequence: CASSFTGRTEAFF.

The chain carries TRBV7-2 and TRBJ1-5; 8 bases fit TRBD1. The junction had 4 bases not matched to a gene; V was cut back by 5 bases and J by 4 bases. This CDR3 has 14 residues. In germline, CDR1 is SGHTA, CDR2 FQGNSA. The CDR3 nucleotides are TGTGCCAGCAGCCGGACAGGGTCAAATCAGCCCCAGCATTTT. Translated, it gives CASSRTGSNQPQHF.

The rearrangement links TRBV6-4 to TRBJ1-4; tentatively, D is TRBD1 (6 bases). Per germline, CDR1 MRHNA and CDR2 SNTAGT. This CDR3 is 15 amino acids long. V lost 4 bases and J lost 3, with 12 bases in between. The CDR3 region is CASSAQGGANEKLFF. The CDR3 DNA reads TGTGCCAGCAGTGCACAGGGTGGGGCTAATGAAAAACTGTTTTTT.

CDR3 sequence reads: CASSAGVGTDTQYF. CDR3 bases: TGTGCCAGCAGTGCCGGAGTGGGCACAGATACGCAGTATTTT. The gene calls are TRBV2 and TRBJ2-3; D is unclear. The germline CDR1 and CDR2 sequences are SNHLY and FYNNEI. This CDR3 region has 14 residues. V lost 4 bases and J 1 base, leaving 9 bases between the germline ends.

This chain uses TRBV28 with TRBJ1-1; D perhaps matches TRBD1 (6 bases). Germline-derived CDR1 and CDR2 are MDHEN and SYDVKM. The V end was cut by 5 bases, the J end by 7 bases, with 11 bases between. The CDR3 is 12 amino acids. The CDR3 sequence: CASSGQHLEAFF. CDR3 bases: TGTGCCAGCAGTGGACAGCATCTTGAAGCTTTCTTT.

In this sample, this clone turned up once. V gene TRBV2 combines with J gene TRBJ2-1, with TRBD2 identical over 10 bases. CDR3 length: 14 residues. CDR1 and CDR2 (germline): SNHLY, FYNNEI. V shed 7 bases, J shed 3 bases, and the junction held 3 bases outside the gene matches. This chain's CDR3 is CASIGLADYNEQFF. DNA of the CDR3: TGTGCCAGCATCGGACTAGCGGACTACAATGAGCAGTTCTTC.

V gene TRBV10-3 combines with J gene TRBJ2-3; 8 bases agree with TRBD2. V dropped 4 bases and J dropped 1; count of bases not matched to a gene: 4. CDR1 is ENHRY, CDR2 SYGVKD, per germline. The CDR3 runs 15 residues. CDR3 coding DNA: TGTGCCATCAGTGTGGCGGGAGGCGGCACAGATACGCAGTATTTT. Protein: CAISVAGGGTDTQYF.

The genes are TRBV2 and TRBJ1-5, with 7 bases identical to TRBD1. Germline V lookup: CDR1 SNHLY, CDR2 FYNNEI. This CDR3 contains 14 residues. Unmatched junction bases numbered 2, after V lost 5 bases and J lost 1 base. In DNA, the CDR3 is TGTGCCAGCAGTCAGGGGGTCAGCAATCAGCCCCAGCATTTT. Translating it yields CASSQGVSNQPQHF. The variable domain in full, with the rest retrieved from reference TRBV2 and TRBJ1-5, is EPEVTQTPSHQVTQMGQEVILRCVPISNHLYFYWYRQILGQKVEFLVSFYNNEISEKSEIFDDQFSVERPDGSNFTLKIRSTKLEDSAMYFCASSQGVSNQPQHFGDGTRLSIL.

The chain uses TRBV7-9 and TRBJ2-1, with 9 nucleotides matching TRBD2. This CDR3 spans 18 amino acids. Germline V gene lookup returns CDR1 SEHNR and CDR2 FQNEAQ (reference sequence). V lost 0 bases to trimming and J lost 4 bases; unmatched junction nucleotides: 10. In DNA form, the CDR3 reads TGTGCCAGCAGCTTAGCGCGTGTCCGGCTAGCGGGATACAATGAGCAGTTCTTC. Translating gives CASSLARVRLAGYNEQFF.

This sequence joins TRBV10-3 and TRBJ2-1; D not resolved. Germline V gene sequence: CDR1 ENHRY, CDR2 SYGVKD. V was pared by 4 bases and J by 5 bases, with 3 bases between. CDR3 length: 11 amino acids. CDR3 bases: TGTGCCATCAGTGCGGACAATGAGCAGTTCTTC. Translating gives CAISADNEQFF.

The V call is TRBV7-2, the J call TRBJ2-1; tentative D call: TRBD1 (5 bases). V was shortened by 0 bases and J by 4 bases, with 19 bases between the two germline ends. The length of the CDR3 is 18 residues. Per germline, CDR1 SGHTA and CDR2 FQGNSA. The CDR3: CASSLASKGQGLYNEQFF. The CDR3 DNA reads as TGTGCCAGCAGCTTAGCGAGTAAGGGCCAGGGTCTATACAATGAGCAGTTCTTC.

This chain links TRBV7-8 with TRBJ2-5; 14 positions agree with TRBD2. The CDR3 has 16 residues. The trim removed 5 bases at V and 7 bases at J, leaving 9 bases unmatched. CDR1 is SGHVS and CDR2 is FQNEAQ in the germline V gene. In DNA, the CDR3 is TGTGCCAGCAGCGGTACCGGGACTAGCGGGAGAGGGACCCAGTACTTC. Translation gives CASSGTGTSGRGTQYF.

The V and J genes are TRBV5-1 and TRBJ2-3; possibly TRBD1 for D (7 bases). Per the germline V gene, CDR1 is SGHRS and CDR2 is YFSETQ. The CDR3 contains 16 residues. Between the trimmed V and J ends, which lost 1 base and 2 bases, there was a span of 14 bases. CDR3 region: CASSLPGGLHTDTQYF. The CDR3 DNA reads TGCGCCAGCAGCTTGCCAGGGGGACTCCACACAGATACGCAGTATTTT. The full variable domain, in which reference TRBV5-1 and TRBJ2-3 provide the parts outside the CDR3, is KAGVTQTPRYLIKTRGQQVTLSCSPISGHRSVSWYQQTPGQGLQFLFEYFSETQRNKGNFPGRFSGRQFSNSRSEMNVSTLELGDSALYLCASSLPGGLHTDTQYFGPGTRLTVL.

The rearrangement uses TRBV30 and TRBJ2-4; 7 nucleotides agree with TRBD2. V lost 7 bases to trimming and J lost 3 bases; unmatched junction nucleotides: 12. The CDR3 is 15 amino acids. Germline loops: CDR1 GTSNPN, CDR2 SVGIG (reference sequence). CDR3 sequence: CAFLIGGGVKNIQYF. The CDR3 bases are TGTGCCTTTCTAATAGGCGGGGGAGTCAAAAACATTCAGTACTTC.